This TCR beta chain was retrieved from a study of T cell responses to AZD1222 COVID-19 vaccine. The germline V gene encodes CDR1 MDHEN and CDR2 SYDVKM. Between the trimmed V and J ends, which lost 2 bases and 7 bases, there was a span of 9 bases. This CDR3 is 14 amino acids long. Using immunoSEQ multiplex PCR, the repertoire was profiled, and TCRdb retains in-frame clones only, with some absent. The sample holds under 130,000 clones, approximately 89% seen once. Comment on this clone: Its target is not known.

Study-wide findings and caveats: Clonal diversity may have been underestimated in mostly white British donors. Just six people given AZD1222 tested seropositive at baseline. Nearly half of spike-specific TCRs reportedly target variant regions that are unmutated in the B.1.351 and B.1.1.7 variants. Repertoire sampling occurred only after the peak T cell response.

This material consisted of peripheral blood, taken 28 days after the second AZD1222 dose. The chain couples TRBV28 to TRBJ1-6; D remains ambiguous. The clonotype was recovered from an adult who received the AZD1222 COVID-19 vaccine. This chain's CDR3 is CASSLLTLNSPLHF. The CDR3 nucleotides read TGTGCCAGCAGTTTACTCACACTCAATTCACCCCTCCACTTT. The full variable domain, in which reference TRBV28 and TRBJ1-6 provide the parts outside the CDR3, is DVKVTQSSRYLVKRTGEKVFLECVQDMDHENMFWYRQDPGLGLRLIYFSYDVKMKEKGDIPEGYSVSREKKERFSLILESASTNQTSMYLCASSLLTLNSPLHFGNGTRLTVT.